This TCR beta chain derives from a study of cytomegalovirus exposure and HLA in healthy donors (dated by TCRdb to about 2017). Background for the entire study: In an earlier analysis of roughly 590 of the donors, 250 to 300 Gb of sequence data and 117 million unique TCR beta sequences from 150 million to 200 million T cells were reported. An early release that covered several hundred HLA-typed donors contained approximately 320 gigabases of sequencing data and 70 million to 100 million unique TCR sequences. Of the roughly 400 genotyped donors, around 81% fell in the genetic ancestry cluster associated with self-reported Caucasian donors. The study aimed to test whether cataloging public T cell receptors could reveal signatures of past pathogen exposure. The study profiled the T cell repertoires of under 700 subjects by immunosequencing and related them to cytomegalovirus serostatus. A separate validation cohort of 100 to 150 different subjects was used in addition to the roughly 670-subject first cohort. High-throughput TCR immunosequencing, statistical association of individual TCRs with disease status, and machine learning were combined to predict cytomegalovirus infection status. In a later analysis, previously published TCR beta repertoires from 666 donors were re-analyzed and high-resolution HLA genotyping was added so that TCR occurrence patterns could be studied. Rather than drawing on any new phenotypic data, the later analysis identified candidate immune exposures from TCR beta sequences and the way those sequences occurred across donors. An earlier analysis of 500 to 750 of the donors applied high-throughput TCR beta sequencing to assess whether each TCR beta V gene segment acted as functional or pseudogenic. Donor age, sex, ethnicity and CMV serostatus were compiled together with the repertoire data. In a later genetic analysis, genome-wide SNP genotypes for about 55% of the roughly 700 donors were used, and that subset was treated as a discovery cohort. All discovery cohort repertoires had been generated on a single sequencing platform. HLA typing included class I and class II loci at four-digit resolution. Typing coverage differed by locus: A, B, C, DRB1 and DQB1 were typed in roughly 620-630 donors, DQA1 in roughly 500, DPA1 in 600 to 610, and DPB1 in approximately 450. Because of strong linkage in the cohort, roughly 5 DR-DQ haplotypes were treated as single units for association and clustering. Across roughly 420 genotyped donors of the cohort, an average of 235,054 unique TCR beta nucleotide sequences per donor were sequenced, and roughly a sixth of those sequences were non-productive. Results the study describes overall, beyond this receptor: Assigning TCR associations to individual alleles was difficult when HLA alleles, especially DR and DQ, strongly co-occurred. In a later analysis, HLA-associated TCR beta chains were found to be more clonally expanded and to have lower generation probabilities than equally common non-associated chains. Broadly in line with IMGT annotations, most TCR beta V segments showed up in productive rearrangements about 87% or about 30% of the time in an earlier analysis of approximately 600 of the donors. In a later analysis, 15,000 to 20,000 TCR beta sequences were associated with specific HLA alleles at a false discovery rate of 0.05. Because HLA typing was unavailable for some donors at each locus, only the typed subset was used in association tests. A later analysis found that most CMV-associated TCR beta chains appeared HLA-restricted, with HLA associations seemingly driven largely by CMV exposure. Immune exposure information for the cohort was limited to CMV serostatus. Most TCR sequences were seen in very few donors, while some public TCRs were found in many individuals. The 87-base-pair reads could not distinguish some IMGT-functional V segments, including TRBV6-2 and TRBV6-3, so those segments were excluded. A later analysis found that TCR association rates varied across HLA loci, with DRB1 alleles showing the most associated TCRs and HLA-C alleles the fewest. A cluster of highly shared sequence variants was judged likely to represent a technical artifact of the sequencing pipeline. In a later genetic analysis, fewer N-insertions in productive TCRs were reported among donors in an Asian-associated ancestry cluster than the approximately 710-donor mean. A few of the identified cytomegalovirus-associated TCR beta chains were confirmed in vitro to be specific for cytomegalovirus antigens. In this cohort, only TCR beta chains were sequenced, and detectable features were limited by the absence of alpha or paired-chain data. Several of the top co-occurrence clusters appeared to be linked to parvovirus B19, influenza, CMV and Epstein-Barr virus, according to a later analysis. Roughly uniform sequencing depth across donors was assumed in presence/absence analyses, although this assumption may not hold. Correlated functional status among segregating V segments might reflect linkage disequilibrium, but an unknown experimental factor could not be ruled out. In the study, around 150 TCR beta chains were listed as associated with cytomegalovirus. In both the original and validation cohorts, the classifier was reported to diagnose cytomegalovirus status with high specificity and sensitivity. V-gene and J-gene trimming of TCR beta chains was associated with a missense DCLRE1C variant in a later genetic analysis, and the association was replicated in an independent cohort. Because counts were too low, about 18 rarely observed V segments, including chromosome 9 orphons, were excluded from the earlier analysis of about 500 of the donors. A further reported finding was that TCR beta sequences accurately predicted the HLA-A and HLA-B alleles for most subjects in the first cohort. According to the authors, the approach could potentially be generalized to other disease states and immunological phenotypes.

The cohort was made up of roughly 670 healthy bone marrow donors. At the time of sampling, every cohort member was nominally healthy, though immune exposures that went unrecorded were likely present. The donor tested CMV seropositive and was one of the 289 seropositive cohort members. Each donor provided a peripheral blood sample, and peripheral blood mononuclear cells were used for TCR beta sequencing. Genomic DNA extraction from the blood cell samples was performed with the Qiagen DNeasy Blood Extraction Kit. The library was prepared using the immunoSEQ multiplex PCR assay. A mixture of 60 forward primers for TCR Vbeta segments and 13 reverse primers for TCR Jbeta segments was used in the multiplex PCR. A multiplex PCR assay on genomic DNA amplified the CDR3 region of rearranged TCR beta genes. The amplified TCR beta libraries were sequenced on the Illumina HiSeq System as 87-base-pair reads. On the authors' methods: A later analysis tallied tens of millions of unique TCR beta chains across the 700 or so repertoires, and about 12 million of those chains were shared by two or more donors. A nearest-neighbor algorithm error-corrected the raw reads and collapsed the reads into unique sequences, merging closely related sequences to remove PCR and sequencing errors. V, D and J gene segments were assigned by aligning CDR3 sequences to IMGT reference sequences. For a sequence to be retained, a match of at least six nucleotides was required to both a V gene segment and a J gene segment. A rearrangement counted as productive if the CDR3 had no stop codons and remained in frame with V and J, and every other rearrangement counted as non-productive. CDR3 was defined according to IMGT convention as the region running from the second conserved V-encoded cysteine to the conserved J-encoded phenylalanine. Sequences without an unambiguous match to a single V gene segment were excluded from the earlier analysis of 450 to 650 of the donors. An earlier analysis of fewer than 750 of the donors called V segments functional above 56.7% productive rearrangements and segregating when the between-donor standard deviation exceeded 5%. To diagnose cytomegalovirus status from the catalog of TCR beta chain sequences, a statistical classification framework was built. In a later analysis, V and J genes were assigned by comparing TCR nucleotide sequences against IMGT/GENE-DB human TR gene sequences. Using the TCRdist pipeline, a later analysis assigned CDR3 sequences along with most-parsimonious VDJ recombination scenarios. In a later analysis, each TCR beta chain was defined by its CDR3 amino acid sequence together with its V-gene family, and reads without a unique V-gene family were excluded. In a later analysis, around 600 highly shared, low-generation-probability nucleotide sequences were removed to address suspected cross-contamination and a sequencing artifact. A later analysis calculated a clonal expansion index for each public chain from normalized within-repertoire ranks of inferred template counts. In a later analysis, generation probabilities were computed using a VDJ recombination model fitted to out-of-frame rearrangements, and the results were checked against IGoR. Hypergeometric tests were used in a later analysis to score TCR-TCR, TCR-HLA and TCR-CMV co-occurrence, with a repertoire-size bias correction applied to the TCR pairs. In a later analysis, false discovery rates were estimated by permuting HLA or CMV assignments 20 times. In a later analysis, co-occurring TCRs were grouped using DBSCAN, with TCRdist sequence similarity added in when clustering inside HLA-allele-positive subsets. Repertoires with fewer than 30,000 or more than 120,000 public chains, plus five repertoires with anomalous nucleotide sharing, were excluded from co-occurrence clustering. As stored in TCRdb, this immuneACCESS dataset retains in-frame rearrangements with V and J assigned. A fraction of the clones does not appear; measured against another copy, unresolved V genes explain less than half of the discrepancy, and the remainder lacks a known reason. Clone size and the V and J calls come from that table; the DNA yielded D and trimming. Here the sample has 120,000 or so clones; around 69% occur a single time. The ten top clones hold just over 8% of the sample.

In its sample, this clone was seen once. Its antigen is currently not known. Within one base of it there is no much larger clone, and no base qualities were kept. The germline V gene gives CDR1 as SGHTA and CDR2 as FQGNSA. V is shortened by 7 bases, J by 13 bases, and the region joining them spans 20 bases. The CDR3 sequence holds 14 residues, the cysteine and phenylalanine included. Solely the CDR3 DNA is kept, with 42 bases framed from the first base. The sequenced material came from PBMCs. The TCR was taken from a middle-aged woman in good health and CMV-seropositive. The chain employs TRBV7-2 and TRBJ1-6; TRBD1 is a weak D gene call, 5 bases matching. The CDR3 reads CASTLSIGVIPLHF. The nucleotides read TGTGCCAGCACCCTATCAATAGGGGTAATCCCCCTCCACTTT. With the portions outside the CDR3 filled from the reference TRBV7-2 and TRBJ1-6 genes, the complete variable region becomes GAGVSQSPSNKVTEKGKDVELRCDPISGHTALYWYRQSLGQGLEFLIYFQGNSAPDKSGLPSDRFSAERTGGSVSTLTIQRTQQEDSAVYLCASTLSIGVIPLHFGNGTRLTVT.